The next 19 T cell receptor beta chains were all read from a single sample in a study of blood T cells in healthy people across ages. Alongside a J-beta primer mix, a sample-barcoded 5' primer served in a second PCR lasting roughly 6 to 11 cycles. TCRdb ran MiXCR on the 5' RACE reads and lists one entry per CDR3 protein. The repertoire includes some 1.6 million distinct CDR3 sequences, around 36% of them detected once, and approximately 10% sits in the top ten. Sequenced input: blood. The receptors were gathered from a woman aged 30 to 39 in good health.

The chain combines TRBV5-1 with TRBJ2-1; D is perhaps TRBD1 (6 bases). Per germline, CDR1 SGHRS and CDR2 YFSETQ. This CDR3 region has 16 residues. The V end lost 1 base, the J end lost 9 bases, and 20 bases lay between the germline ends. The CDR3 loop reads CASSLTVSRLGGEQFF. CDR3 in DNA: TGCGCCAGCAGCTTGACAGTATCAAGATTAGGGGGTGAGCAGTTCTTC.

The V call is TRBV30, the J call TRBJ1-2; D remains ambiguous. The CDR3 contains 12 residues. Germline V CDR1 and CDR2: GTSNPN, SVGIG (reference sequence). V was shortened by 5 bases and J by 3 bases, with 10 bases between the two germline ends. CDR3 bases: TGTGCCTGGGCGGACGGATACTATGGCTACACCTTC. Amino acid sequence: CAWADGYYGYTF.

This rearrangement joins TRBV5-1 to TRBJ2-7; 12 bases agree with TRBD2. V lost 0 bases and J lost 6; bases outside the gene matches: 4. The CDR3 is made up of 15 amino acids. Looked up from germline, CDR1 is SGHRS and CDR2 is YFSETQ. The CDR3 DNA sequence: TGCGCCAGCAGCTTGGTTACTAGCGGGGGGTCCGAGCAGTACTTC. Its protein is CASSLVTSGGSEQYF.

To note about this clonotype: The junction and the germline gene differ at one end; a read error may be behind it. The chain combines TRBV12-3 or TRBV12-4 with TRBJ2-3, with D possibly being TRBD1 (6 bases). The length of the CDR3 is 13 residues. CDR3 residues: CASSILRTDAQYF. DNA for the CDR3: TGTGCCAGCAGCATACTGCGGACAGATGCGCAGTATTTT.

This clonotype has a count of ten or more. The gene calls are TRBV7-9 and TRBJ2-5; D gene ambiguous. Looked up from germline, CDR1 is SEHNR and CDR2 is FQNEAQ (reference sequence). V lost 5 bases to trimming and J lost 2 bases, with 12 bases between them. CDR3 length: 14 amino acids. The CDR3 loop reads CASSPSQSQETQYF. CDR3 in DNA: TGTGCCAGCAGCCCCTCCCAGTCGCAAGAGACCCAGTACTTC.

V and J are TRBV20-1 and TRBJ1-4; 7 positions agree with TRBD1. The CDR3 totals 13 residues. Germline V gene lookup returns CDR1 DFQATT and CDR2 SNEGSKA (reference sequence). V shed 0 bases and J 7 bases; nucleotides not matched to a gene: 2. CDR3 nucleotides: TGCAGTGCTAGAGACCAGGGGGGTGAAAAACTGTTTTTT. This encodes CSARDQGGEKLFF.

This clonotype was seen many times. J is TRBJ2-7 and V is TRBV29-1; D gene ambiguous. The CDR3 consists of 12 residues. V was pared by 4 bases and J by 3 bases, with 10 bases between. Per germline, CDR1 SQVTM and CDR2 ANQGSEA. This CDR3 is CSVGVGNYEQYF. CDR3 DNA sequence: TGCAGCGTTGGGGTTGGCAACTACGAGCAGTACTTC.

This clonotype was counted a few times. The gene calls are TRBV4-1 and TRBJ2-2, with 12 bases fitting TRBD1. V trimming: 0 bases; J trimming: 6 bases; junction bases outside the gene matches: 8. The CDR3 has 18 amino acids. CDR1 is MGHRA, CDR2 YSYEKL, per germline. The CDR3 nucleotides are TGCGCCAGCAGCCAAGAAGGGAGGGACAGGGGGCGCCCCGGGGAGCTGTTTTTT. This codes for CASSQEGRDRGRPGELFF.

The gene calls are TRBV21-1 and TRBJ2-3; the table assigns TRBD1, which was not confirmed against the DNA. TRBV21-1 is classified as a pseudogene. The CDR3 runs to 13 residues. The DNA of the CDR3 is TGTGCCAGCAGCAAAGGCACAGGGACCCATGAGTATTTT. As protein: CASSKGTGTHEYF.

This clonotype has just a few counts. The V gene is TRBV4-2, the J gene TRBJ2-4; tentatively, D is TRBD2 (5 bases). Germline loops: CDR1 LGHNA, CDR2 YNFKEQ. Trimming stripped 0 bases from V and 5 bases from J, with 11 bases between. The CDR3 spans 15 residues. In nucleotides, the CDR3 is TGTGCCAGCAGCCAAGATTTCCGAGGGCAAAACATTCAGTACTTC. This sequence encodes CASSQDFRGQNIQYF.

About this clonotype itself: This may be a read error: a much more frequent sequence differs by one nucleotide. This sequence joins TRBV29-1 and TRBJ2-1; 7 positions match TRBD1. CDR1 is SQVTM, CDR2 ANQGSEA, per germline. J lost 11 bases, V lost 5 bases, and 9 bases had no gene match. CDR3 length: 12 residues. The CDR3 coding sequence is TGCAGCGTTCTTTCCACAGGGGATAAGCAGTTCTTC. Its protein product is CSVLSTGDKQFF.

Details on this clonotype: A much larger clone lies one base from this, so it may be a read error. The J gene is TRBJ1-2, the V gene TRBV29-1; D not certain. In germline, CDR1 is SQVTM, CDR2 ANQGSEA. The CDR3 runs to 12 residues. Trimming took 7 bases from V and 4 from J, leaving 13 bases between them. CDR3 sequence: CSGGPGVYGYTF. The CDR3 DNA reads TGCAGCGGTGGTCCAGGAGTCTATGGCTACACCTTC.

The table lists this clonotype with a few counts. The V gene is TRBV9, the J gene TRBJ1-2, with TRBD1 identical over 10 bases. This CDR3 contains 17 residues. V trimming: 3 bases; J trimming: 4 bases; junction bases outside the gene matches: 12. From germline, CDR1 is SGDLS and CDR2 YYNGEE. CDR3 sequence: CASSGKVGTGESYGYTF. For the CDR3, the DNA is TGTGCCAGCAGCGGAAAGGTGGGGACAGGGGAGAGCTATGGCTACACCTTC.

This clonotype was counted only a few times. V is TRBV7-2 and J is TRBJ1-2, with a possible D match to TRBD1 (6 bases). V was trimmed by 6 bases and J by 4 bases, leaving 12 bases between them. This CDR3 spans 13 amino acids. CDR1 is SGHTA and CDR2 is FQGNSA in the germline V gene. DNA for the CDR3: TGTGCCAGCAGTGCGTGGACAGCCTATGGCTACACCTTC. Residues: CASSAWTAYGYTF.

As regards this clonotype: Being one base from a much bigger clone, this may be a read error. V and J are TRBV27 and TRBJ2-7, with TRBD1 identical over 8 bases. After removal of 6 bases from V and 2 bases from J, the junction contained 6 bases not matched to a gene. The CDR3 is 14 amino acids. Germline-derived CDR1 and CDR2 are MNHEY and SMNVEV (reference sequence). The CDR3 DNA reads TGTGCCAGCAGGCAGGGGGCAGCGGCCTACGAGCAGTACTTC. Protein sequence: CASRQGAAAYEQYF.

This chain connects TRBV24-1 to TRBJ2-1; D is unclear. This CDR3 is built from 15 residues. From germline, CDR1 is KGHDR and CDR2 SFDVKD. Deletions cut 0 bases from V and 7 bases from J, with 12 bases between. The CDR3 sequence: CATSDLLGSLNEQFF. In DNA, the CDR3 is TGTGCCACCAGTGATTTGCTCGGCTCTTTGAATGAGCAGTTCTTC.

The CDR3 here is CAISESEGSTEAFF. The CDR3 region has the DNA TGTGCCATCAGTGAGTCGGAGGGGTCCACTGAAGCTTTCTTT. The chain uses TRBV10-3 and TRBJ1-1, with D possibly being TRBD1 (5 bases). CDR1 ENHRY and CDR2 SYGVKD come from the germline V gene. The V end was cut by 0 bases, the J end by 4 bases, with 9 bases between. CDR3 size: 14 residues.

This clonotype showed up many times. The chain couples TRBV24-1 to TRBJ2-5; 11 bases are a match to TRBD2. Germline CDR1 KGHDR, CDR2 SFDVKD. The V segment lost 9 bases and the J segment 3 bases; nucleotides outside the gene matches: 5. There are 14 residues in the CDR3. CDR3 nucleotides: TGTGCCACCGGACCGGGACTAGCGGAAGAGACCCAGTACTTC. This gives the protein CATGPGLAEETQYF.

This clonotype was seen more than once but under ten times. The chain has TRBV4-1 and TRBJ1-4; 10 nucleotides align to TRBD1. Trimming cost V 6 bases and J 11 bases; bases outside gene matches: 6. This CDR3 is built from 13 residues. The V gene's germline CDR1 is MGHRA and CDR2 YSYEKL. CDR3 loop: CASRPRTGGKLFF. CDR3 sequence (DNA): TGCGCCAGCAGACCTCGGACAGGGGGGAAACTGTTTTTT.